This entry is about one TCR beta chain. Its antigen remains unidentified. The germline V gene encodes CDR1 MDHEN and CDR2 SYDVKM. The CDR3 contains 16 residues. V was pared by 2 bases and J by 5 bases, with 16 bases between. Noted treatment: about 20 received Ad26.COV2.S at low or high dose, single or two shots; 5 received placebo; per-sample allocation not given. The study sampled participants on day 63 after the first vaccine or placebo injection. Vaccination employed an Ad26 vector expressing the Wuhan-strain SARS-CoV-2 spike. The method was immunoSEQ multiplex PCR; TCRdb's version includes in-frame clones alone and lacks a portion of them. Here the sample spans 300,000 to 400,000 clones, approximately 80% being singletons. This specimen belongs to a study of Ad26.COV2.S vaccination and SARS-CoV-2 variants. Overall study context: The authors gave Ad26.COV2.S intramuscularly, either once or twice 56 days apart. Study-level findings and limits: Vaccine recipients and placebo recipients showed similar non-spike TCR breadth. Post-vaccination spike-specific CD8+ and CD4+ T cell responses reportedly had substantial breadth.

Sequenced material: peripheral blood, taken in a trial of Ad26.COV2.S vaccine versus placebo. The receptor was derived from a person between 18 and 65 years old who received the Ad26.COV2.S COVID-19 vaccine or a placebo. The J gene is TRBJ1-5, the V gene TRBV28; no reliable D call. The CDR3 is CASSLEGRFKDQPQHF. The CDR3, as DNA: TGTGCCAGCAGTTTAGAAGGGCGGTTCAAGGATCAGCCCCAGCATTTT.